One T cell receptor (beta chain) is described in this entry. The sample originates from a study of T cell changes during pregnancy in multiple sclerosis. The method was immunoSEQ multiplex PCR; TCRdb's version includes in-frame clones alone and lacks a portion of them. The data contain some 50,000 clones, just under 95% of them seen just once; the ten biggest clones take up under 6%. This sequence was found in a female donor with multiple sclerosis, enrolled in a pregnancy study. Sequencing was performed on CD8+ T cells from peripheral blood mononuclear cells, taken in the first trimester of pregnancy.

The CDR3 spells CASSQASSTATNEKLFF. CDR3 DNA: TGCGCCAGCAGCCAAGCGAGCTCGACTGCAACTAATGAAAAACTGTTTTTT. The genes are TRBV4-3 and TRBJ1-4; D is undetermined. The ends were cut back, 1 base at V and 0 bases at J, with 12 bases in the middle. Germline CDR1 reads LGHNA; CDR2 reads YSLEER. The CDR3 is 17 amino acids.